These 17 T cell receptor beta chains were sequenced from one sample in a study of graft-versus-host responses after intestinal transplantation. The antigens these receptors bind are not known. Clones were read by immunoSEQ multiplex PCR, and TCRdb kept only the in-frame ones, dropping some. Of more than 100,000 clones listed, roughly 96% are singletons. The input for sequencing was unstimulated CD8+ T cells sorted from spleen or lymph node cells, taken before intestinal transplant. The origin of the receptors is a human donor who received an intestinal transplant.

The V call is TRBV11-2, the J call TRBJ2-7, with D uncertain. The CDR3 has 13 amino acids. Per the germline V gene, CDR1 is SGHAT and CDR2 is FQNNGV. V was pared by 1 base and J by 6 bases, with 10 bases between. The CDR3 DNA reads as TGTGCCAGCAGCTTAGGAAGCGTCGGCGAGCAGTACTTC. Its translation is CASSLGSVGEQYF.

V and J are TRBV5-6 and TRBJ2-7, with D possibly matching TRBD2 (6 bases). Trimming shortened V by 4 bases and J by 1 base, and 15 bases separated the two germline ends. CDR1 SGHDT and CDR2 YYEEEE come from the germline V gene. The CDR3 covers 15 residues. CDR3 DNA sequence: TGTGCCAGCAGCCTTGGCGGGGTAGGGTCCTACGAGCAGTACTTC. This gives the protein CASSLGGVGSYEQYF.

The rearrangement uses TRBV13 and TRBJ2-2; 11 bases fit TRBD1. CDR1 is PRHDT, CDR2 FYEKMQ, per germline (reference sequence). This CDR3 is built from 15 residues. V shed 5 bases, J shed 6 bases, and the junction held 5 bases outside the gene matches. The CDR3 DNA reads TGTGCCAGCAGCCCCAGGGGACAGGGGGCCGGGGAGCTGTTTTTT. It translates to CASSPRGQGAGELFF.

The CDR3 is CASSQGAGQETQYF. The CDR3 DNA is TGCGCCAGCAGCCAAGGGGCAGGGCAAGAGACCCAGTACTTC. The genes are TRBV4-1 and TRBJ2-5; weak D call: TRBD1 (5 bases). Trimming left V 1 base short and J 2 bases short, with 8 bases between. The CDR3 consists of 14 residues. Germline lookup yields CDR1 MGHRA and CDR2 YSYEKL.

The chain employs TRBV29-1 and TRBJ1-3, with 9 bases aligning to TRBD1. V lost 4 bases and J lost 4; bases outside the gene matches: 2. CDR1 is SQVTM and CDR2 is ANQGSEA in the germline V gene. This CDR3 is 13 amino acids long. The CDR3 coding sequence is TGCAGCGTTGGGACAGGGGACGGAAACACCATATATTTT. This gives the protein CSVGTGDGNTIYF. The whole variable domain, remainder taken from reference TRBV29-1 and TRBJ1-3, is SAVISQKPSRDICQRGTSLTIQCQVDSQVTMMFWYRQQPGQSLTLIATANQGSEATYESGFVIDKFPISRPNLTFSTLTVSNMSPEDSSIYLCSVGTGDGNTIYFGEGSWLTVV.

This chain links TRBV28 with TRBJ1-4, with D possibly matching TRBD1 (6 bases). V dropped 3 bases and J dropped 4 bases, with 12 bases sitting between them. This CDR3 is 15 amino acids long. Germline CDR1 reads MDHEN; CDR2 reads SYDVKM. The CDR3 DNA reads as TGTGCCAGCAGTTTCATGGGACACGATAATGAAAAACTGTTTTTT. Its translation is CASSFMGHDNEKLFF.

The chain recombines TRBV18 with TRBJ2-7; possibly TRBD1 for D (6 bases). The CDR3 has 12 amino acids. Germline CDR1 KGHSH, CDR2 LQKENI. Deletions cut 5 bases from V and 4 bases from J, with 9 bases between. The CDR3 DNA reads TGTGCCAGCTCAGGACAGCGATACGAGCAGTACTTC. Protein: CASSGQRYEQYF.

The CDR3 protein is CASSSRQVNTEAFF. The CDR3 DNA is TGTGCCAGCAGCTCGAGACAGGTGAACACTGAAGCTTTCTTT. The chain has TRBV7-6 and TRBJ1-1; D may be TRBD1 (6 bases). The germline CDR1 and CDR2 sequences are SGHVS and FNYEAQ. This CDR3 is built from 14 residues. V lost 4 bases and J 0 bases, leaving 9 bases between the germline ends.

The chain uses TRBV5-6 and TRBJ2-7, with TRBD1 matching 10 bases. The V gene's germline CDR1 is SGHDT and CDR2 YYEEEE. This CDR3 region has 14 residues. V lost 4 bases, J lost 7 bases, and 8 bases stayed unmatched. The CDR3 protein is CASSRGTGEREQYF. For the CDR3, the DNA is TGTGCCAGCAGCCGAGGGACAGGGGAGAGGGAGCAGTACTTC.

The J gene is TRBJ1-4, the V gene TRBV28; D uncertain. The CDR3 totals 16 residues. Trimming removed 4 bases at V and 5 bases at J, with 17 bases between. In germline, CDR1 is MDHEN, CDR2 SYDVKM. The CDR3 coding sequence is TGTGCCAGCAGTTCCTCTAACGAGGGCCGAAATGAAAAACTGTTTTTT. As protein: CASSSSNEGRNEKLFF.

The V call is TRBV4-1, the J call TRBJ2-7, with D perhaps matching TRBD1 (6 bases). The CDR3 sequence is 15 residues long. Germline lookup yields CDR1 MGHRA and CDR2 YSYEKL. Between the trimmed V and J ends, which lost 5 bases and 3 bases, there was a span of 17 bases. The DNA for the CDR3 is TGCGCCAGCAGCGCCAGCCCAGGGGTATTCTACGAGCAGTACTTC. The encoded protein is CASSASPGVFYEQYF.

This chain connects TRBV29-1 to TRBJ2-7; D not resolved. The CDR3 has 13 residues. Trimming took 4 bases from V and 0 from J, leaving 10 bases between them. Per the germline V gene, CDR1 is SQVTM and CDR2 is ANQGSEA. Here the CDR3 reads CSVVLATSYEQYF. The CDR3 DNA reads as TGCAGCGTTGTTTTGGCTACCTCCTACGAGCAGTACTTC.

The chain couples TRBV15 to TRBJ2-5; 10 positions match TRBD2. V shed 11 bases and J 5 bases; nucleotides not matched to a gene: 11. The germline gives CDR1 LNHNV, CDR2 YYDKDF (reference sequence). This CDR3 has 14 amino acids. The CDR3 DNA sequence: TGTGCCTCCCAGCGGGAGGGCCGGGAGGAGACCCAGTACTTC. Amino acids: CASQREGREETQYF.

CDR3 sequence: CASGTSTDTQYF. The CDR3 DNA reads as TGTGCCAGCGGGACTAGCACAGATACGCAGTATTTT. The chain links TRBV28 to TRBJ2-3, with D maybe TRBD2 (6 bases). The CDR3 is 12 amino acids. Germline CDR1 MDHEN, CDR2 SYDVKM. The V end was cut by 8 bases, the J end by 0 bases, with 6 bases between.

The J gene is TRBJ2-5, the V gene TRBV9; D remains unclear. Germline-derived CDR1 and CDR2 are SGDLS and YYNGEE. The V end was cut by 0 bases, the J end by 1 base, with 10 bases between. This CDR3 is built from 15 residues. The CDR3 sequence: CASSVAGSFQETQYF. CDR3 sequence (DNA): TGTGCCAGCAGCGTAGCTGGTAGCTTCCAAGAGACCCAGTACTTC.

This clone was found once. The CDR3 is CASSQVNFGTSGLTDTQYF. The CDR3 region has the DNA TGCGCCAGCAGCCAAGTAAATTTCGGGACTAGCGGGTTGACAGATACGCAGTATTTT. The chain combines TRBV4-1 with TRBJ2-3; 12 bases fit TRBD2. With 1 base clipped from V and 3 bases from J, the junction kept 11 bases outside the gene matches. CDR1 MGHRA and CDR2 YSYEKL come from the germline V gene. The CDR3 is made up of 19 amino acids.

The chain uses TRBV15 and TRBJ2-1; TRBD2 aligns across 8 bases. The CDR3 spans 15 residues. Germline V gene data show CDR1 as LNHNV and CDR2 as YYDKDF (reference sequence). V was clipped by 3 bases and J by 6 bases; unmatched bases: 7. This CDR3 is CATSSRAGVPNEQFF. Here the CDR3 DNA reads TGTGCCACCAGCAGTCGAGCGGGAGTCCCCAATGAGCAGTTCTTC. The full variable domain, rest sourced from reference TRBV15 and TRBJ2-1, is DAMVIQNPRYQVTQFGKPVTLSCSQTLNHNVMYWYQQKSSQAPKLLFHYYDKDFNNEADTPDNFQSRRPNTSFCFLDIRSPGLGDTAMYLCATSSRAGVPNEQFFGPGTRLTVL.